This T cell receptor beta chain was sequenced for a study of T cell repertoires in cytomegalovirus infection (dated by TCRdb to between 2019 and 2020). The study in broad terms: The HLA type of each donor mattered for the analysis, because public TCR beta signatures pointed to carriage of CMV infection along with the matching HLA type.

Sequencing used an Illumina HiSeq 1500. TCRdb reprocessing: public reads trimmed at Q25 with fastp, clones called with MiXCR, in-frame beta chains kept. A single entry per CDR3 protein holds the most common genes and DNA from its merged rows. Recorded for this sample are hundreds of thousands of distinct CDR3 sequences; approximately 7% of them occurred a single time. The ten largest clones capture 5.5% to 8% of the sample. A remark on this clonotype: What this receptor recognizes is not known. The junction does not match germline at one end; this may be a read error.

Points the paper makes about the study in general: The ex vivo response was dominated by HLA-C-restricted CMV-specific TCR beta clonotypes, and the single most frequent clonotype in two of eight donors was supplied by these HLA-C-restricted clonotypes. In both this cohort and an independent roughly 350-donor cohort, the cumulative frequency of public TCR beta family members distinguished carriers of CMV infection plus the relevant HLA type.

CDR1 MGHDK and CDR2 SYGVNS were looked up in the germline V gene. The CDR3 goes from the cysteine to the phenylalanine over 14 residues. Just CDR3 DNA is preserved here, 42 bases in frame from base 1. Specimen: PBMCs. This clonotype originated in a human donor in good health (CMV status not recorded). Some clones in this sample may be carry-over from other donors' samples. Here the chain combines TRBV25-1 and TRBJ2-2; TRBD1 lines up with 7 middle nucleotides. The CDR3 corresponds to CTSRDSPNTGELFF. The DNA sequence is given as TGTACCAGCCGGGACAGCCCGAACACCGGGGAGCTGTTTTTT.